The 10 T cell receptor beta chains given below trace back to one sample, sequenced in a study of blood T cells in healthy people across ages (dated by TCRdb to about 2015). Library preparation was by 5' RACE. Reads for this sample came from an Illumina HiSeq 2500. A second PCR of roughly 7 to 12 cycles was performed with a sample-barcoded 5' primer and a J-beta primer mix. Using fastp at Q25 and MiXCR, TCRdb reprocessed the public reads and kept productive beta chains. Entries are consolidated by CDR3 protein sequence, retaining the most common genes and DNA. This sample comprises 750,000 to 950,000 distinct CDR3 sequences, under 30% of them detected only once. In total, the top ten clones hold approximately 2.9% of the sample. The sample was also linked to a second study, of T cells of mothers and their children.

Sequences were obtained from blood. The receptors stem from a boy aged 10-17 years in good health.

The chain uses TRBV6-6 and TRBJ2-3; TRBD1 agrees at 7 bases. Losses at the gene ends were 6 bases for V and 3 bases for J; bases not matched to a gene: 6. The V gene's germline CDR1 is MNHNY and CDR2 SVGAGI (reference sequence). This CDR3 contains 14 residues. Here the CDR3 DNA reads TGTGCCAGCAGCCAAAAACAGGGGACAGATACGCAGTATTTT. It is translated as CASSQKQGTDTQYF.

This clonotype was seen a handful of times. The chain is built from TRBV25-1 and TRBJ2-1; 8 nucleotides agree with TRBD1. V lost 6 bases to trimming and J lost 6 bases; unmatched junction nucleotides: 10. This CDR3 is built from 15 residues. Germline V gene sequence: CDR1 MGHDK, CDR2 SYGVNS. The CDR3 spells CASSPRRTGSNEQFF. The CDR3 region has the DNA TGTGCCAGCAGCCCCCGGAGGACAGGGTCCAATGAGCAGTTCTTC.

The genes are TRBV12-3 or TRBV12-4 and TRBJ2-5, with 7 bases fitting TRBD1. The CDR3 has 17 residues. The ends lost 1 base at V and 0 bases at J; junction bases unmatched: 8. The CDR3 region has the DNA TGTGCCAGCAGTTTAGTATCGTGGGGGACAGACCAAGAGACCCAGTACTTC. Protein: CASSLVSWGTDQETQYF.

The chain recombines TRBV12-3 or TRBV12-4 with TRBJ2-3; D unresolved. V was shortened by 1 base and J by 1 base, with 12 bases between the two germline ends. The CDR3 covers 16 residues. The CDR3 DNA reads TGTGCCAGCAGTTTAGTAGACGTGAGAGGCACAGATACGCAGTATTTT. It translates to CASSLVDVRGTDTQYF.

This clonotype was found a few times. The rearrangement links TRBV5-1 to TRBJ2-1, with TRBD1 matching 12 bases. Germline loops: CDR1 SGHRS, CDR2 YFSETQ. CDR3 length: 16 amino acids. The junction had 4 bases not matched to a gene; V was cut back by 4 bases and J by 2 bases. Here the CDR3 DNA reads TGCGCCAGCAGCGCAGGGACAGGGGGCACCTACAATGAGCAGTTCTTC. Translation: CASSAGTGGTYNEQFF.

This clonotype was seen only a few times. The J gene is TRBJ2-5, the V gene TRBV20-1, with TRBD1 matching 8 bases. The V gene end was trimmed by 5 bases and the J gene end by 4 bases; junction bases not matched to a gene: 12. CDR3 size: 15 residues. Germline loops: CDR1 DFQATT, CDR2 SNEGSKA (reference sequence). As DNA, the CDR3 is TGCAGTGCTCCTACAGGGGGAGGCATCGGAGAGACCCAGTACTTC. This codes for CSAPTGGGIGETQYF.

This clonotype was detected only a few times. The chain combines TRBV14 with TRBJ2-6; 8 bases map to TRBD1. Per the germline V gene, CDR1 is SGHDN and CDR2 is FVKESK. This CDR3 has 18 residues. V trimming: 3 bases; J trimming: 0 bases; junction bases outside the gene matches: 7. In DNA, the CDR3 is TGTGCCAGCAGCCAGACAGGGGACCGCCCCTCTGGGGCCAACGTCCTGACTTTC. Amino acid sequence: CASSQTGDRPSGANVLTF.

The chain couples TRBV20-1 to TRBJ2-5, with D uncertain. This CDR3 comprises 14 residues. CDR1 is DFQATT and CDR2 is SNEGSKA in the germline V gene (reference sequence). Between the trimmed V and J ends, which lost 3 bases and 0 bases, there was a span of 11 bases. This CDR3 reads CSASNRLYQETQYF. DNA of the CDR3: TGCAGTGCTAGCAACCGGTTGTACCAAGAGACCCAGTACTTC.

This clonotype was picked up a small number of times. The chain combines TRBV10-2 with TRBJ2-1; tentatively, D is TRBD1 or TRBD2 (5 bases each). The CDR3 is 18 amino acids. Germline values: CDR1 WSHSY, CDR2 SAAADI. Trimming cost V 8 bases and J 0 bases, with 23 bases left between them. As DNA, the CDR3 is TGCGCCAGCGGCCGGGACCTACCGTCTTCGAGCTCCTACAATGAGCAGTTCTTC. It specifies CASGRDLPSSSSYNEQFF.

The chain carries TRBV29-1 and TRBJ1-1; D is unresolved. Between the trimmed V and J ends, which lost 6 bases and 5 bases, there was a span of 13 bases. From germline, CDR1 is SQVTM and CDR2 ANQGSEA. The CDR3 is 12 amino acids. In DNA form, the CDR3 reads TGCAGCGTGGACCCCCTTGGTACTGAAGCTTTCTTT. It translates to CSVDPLGTEAFF.